The source of this TCR beta chain is a study of cytomegalovirus exposure and HLA in healthy donors (dated by TCRdb to 2016 to 2017). At the level of the whole study: According to an earlier analysis of a few hundred of the donors, 200 million or so T cells yielded 90 million to 130 million unique TCR beta sequences and 250 to 350 Gb of sequence data. HLA typing covered class I and class II loci at four-digit resolution. An earlier analysis of around 640 of the donors used high-throughput TCR beta sequencing to judge whether each TCR beta V gene segment behaved as functional or pseudogenic. The study used immunosequencing to profile the T cell repertoires of about 670 subjects and linked those repertoires to cytomegalovirus serostatus. An early release covering around 630 HLA-typed donors comprised about 300 gigabases of sequencing data and roughly 85 million unique TCR sequences. To study patterns of TCR occurrence, a later analysis re-analyzed previously published TCR beta repertoires from 666 donors and added high-resolution HLA genotyping. The later analysis used no new phenotypic data to find candidate immune exposures, relying instead on TCR beta sequences and their occurrence across donors. Alongside the repertoire data, information on donor age, sex, ethnicity and CMV serostatus was compiled. To predict cytomegalovirus infection status, the study combined high-throughput TCR immunosequencing, statistical association of individual TCRs with disease status, and machine learning. Every discovery cohort repertoire had been produced on one sequencing platform. Besides the first cohort of hundreds of subjects, a separate validation cohort made up of roughly 120 different subjects was used. Because of strong linkage in the cohort, a handful of DR-DQ haplotypes were treated as single units for association and clustering. The number of typed donors differed by locus: 629-630 for A, B, C, DRB1 and DQB1; 500 to 550 for DQA1; around 580 for DPA1; and around 450 for DPB1. The study aimed to test whether signatures of past pathogen exposure could be identified by cataloging public T cell receptors. On average, around 240,000 unique TCR beta nucleotide sequences were sequenced per donor among some 420 genotyped donors of the cohort, with roughly 18% of those sequences being non-productive. Of the 300 to 500 genotyped donors, roughly 76% were placed in the genetic ancestry cluster associated with self-reported Caucasian donors. A later genetic analysis used genome-wide SNP genotypes for about 60% of the roughly 700 donors, treating that subset as a discovery cohort.

Study-level results and caveats: In a later genetic analysis, fewer N-insertions in productive TCRs were reported among donors in an Asian-associated ancestry cluster than the 666-donor mean. Roughly uniform sequencing depth across donors was assumed in presence/absence analyses, although this assumption may not hold. Because HLA typing was missing for some donors at each locus, association tests included only the typed subset. The authors suggested that the approach could potentially be generalized to other disease states and immunological phenotypes. Linkage disequilibrium might explain the correlated functional status among segregating V segments, but an unknown experimental factor could not be ruled out. In a later analysis, HLA-associated TCR beta chains were found to be more clonally expanded and to have lower generation probabilities than equally common non-associated chains. In the study, roughly 160 TCR beta chains were listed as associated with cytomegalovirus. Three of the identified cytomegalovirus-associated TCR beta chains were confirmed in vitro to be specific for cytomegalovirus antigens. Because the 87-base-pair reads could not distinguish some IMGT-functional V segments, including TRBV6-2 and TRBV6-3, those segments were excluded. In a later analysis, several top co-occurrence clusters were reported to appear linked to parvovirus B19, influenza, CMV and Epstein-Barr virus. Most TCR sequences were seen in very few donors, while some public TCRs were found in many individuals. When HLA alleles, especially DR and DQ, strongly co-occurred, attributing TCR associations to individual alleles was difficult. A further reported finding was that TCR beta sequences accurately predicted the HLA-A and HLA-B alleles for most subjects in the first cohort. CMV serostatus was the only immune exposure information available for the cohort. According to a later analysis, most CMV-associated TCR beta chains appeared to be HLA-restricted, and the HLA associations seemed to be driven largely by CMV exposure. A cluster of highly shared sequence variants was judged likely to be a technical artifact of the sequencing pipeline. The classifier was reported to diagnose cytomegalovirus status with high specificity and sensitivity in both the original cohort and the validation cohort. Because counts were too low, about 17 rarely observed V segments, including chromosome 9 orphons, were excluded from the earlier analysis of 587 of the donors. A later analysis found that TCR association rates varied across HLA loci, with DRB1 alleles showing the most associated TCRs and HLA-C alleles the fewest. In an earlier analysis of fewer than 700 of the donors, most TCR beta V segments appeared in productive rearrangements about 87% or about 30% of the time, broadly matching IMGT annotations. This cohort had only TCR beta chains sequenced, and the lack of alpha or paired-chain data limited which features could be detected. V-gene and J-gene trimming of TCR beta chains was associated with a missense DCLRE1C variant in a later genetic analysis, and the association was replicated in an independent cohort. In a later analysis, over 15,000 TCR beta sequences were associated with specific HLA alleles at a false discovery rate of 0.05.

Points on this clone: Its specific antigen is unknown.

The CDR3 has 14 amino acids, counting the end cysteine and phenylalanine. The read is trimmed to its CDR3 DNA, 42 bases read in frame from base 1. V is pruned by 6 bases and J by 4 bases, leaving 4 bases of the junction without a gene match. CDR1 and CDR2 are read off the germline V gene as MDHEN and SYDVKM. The method behind the library was the immunoSEQ multiplex PCR assay. For the multiplex PCR, a mixture combining 60 forward primers for TCR Vbeta segments and 13 reverse primers for TCR Jbeta segments was used. A multiplex PCR assay on genomic DNA amplified the CDR3 region of rearranged TCR beta genes. The amplified TCR beta libraries were sequenced on the Illumina HiSeq System as 87-base-pair reads. Processing in the source paper ran as follows. Across the 640 or so repertoires, a later analysis counted approximately 83 million unique TCR beta chains, 9.5 million to 13 million of which were shared by at least two donors. A nearest-neighbor algorithm error-corrected the raw reads and collapsed the reads into unique sequences, merging closely related sequences to remove PCR and sequencing errors. V, D and J gene segments were assigned by aligning CDR3 sequences to IMGT reference sequences. For a sequence to be retained, a match of at least six nucleotides was required to both a V gene segment and a J gene segment. A rearrangement was called productive if the CDR3 had no stop codons and remained in frame with V and J, and every other rearrangement was called non-productive. CDR3 was defined according to IMGT convention as the region running from the second conserved V-encoded cysteine to the conserved J-encoded phenylalanine. The earlier analysis of 500 to 650 of the donors excluded any sequence lacking an unambiguous match to a single V gene segment. In an earlier analysis of almost 600 of the donors, a V segment was called functional when productive rearrangements were above 56.7%, and segregating when the standard deviation between donors exceeded 5%. A statistical classification framework was built for diagnosing cytomegalovirus status from the catalog of TCR beta chain sequences. V and J gene assignment, in a later analysis, came from comparing TCR nucleotide sequences with IMGT/GENE-DB human TR gene sequences. A later analysis assigned CDR3 sequences and most-parsimonious VDJ recombination scenarios with the TCRdist pipeline. A later analysis defined each TCR beta chain by its CDR3 amino acid sequence plus V-gene family, and excluded reads lacking a unique V-gene family. To address suspected cross-contamination and a sequencing artifact, a later analysis removed 592 highly shared, low-generation-probability nucleotide sequences. For each public chain, a later analysis derived a clonal expansion index from normalized ranks of inferred template counts within each repertoire. Generation probabilities in a later analysis came from a VDJ recombination model fitted to out-of-frame rearrangements, and those results were checked against IGoR. In a later analysis, TCR-TCR, TCR-HLA and TCR-CMV co-occurrence was scored with hypergeometric tests, and a repertoire-size bias correction was applied to TCR pairs. False discovery rates were estimated in a later analysis by permuting HLA or CMV assignments 20 times. In a later analysis, co-occurring TCRs were grouped with DBSCAN, and TCRdist sequence similarity was added when clustering was performed within HLA-allele-positive subsets. Repertoires with fewer than 30,000 or more than 120,000 public chains were left out of co-occurrence clustering, as were five repertoires with anomalous nucleotide sharing. TCRdb re-hosts the immuneACCESS table, in-frame sequences only. Its copies lack some clones; in the studies checked, an unresolved V gene accounts for under half of them, and the cause for the rest is not known. V and J calls and clone size are given by that table; D and trimming were obtained from the DNA. The sample's own table lists 200,000 to 250,000 clones. Of the sample, about 0.9% falls within the top ten clones.

The cohort comprised 710 or so healthy bone marrow donors. At the time of sampling, all cohort members were nominally healthy, though unrecorded immune exposures were likely present. The donor was CMV seropositive and was included in the group of 250 to 300 seropositive cohort members. Every donor gave a peripheral blood sample, and the peripheral blood mononuclear cells from that sample were used for TCR beta sequencing. Genomic DNA was extracted from the blood cell samples with the Qiagen DNeasy Blood Extraction Kit. The sequence is built from TRBV28 and TRBJ1-5, with 9 middle bases fitting TRBD1. This clonotype originated in a woman in her twenties or thirties in good health and CMV-seropositive. The sample consisted of PBMCs. The sequence in DNA is TGTGCCAGCAGCCCCGGACAGGGGAATCAGCCCCAGCATTTT. The translation is CASSPGQGNQPQHF.